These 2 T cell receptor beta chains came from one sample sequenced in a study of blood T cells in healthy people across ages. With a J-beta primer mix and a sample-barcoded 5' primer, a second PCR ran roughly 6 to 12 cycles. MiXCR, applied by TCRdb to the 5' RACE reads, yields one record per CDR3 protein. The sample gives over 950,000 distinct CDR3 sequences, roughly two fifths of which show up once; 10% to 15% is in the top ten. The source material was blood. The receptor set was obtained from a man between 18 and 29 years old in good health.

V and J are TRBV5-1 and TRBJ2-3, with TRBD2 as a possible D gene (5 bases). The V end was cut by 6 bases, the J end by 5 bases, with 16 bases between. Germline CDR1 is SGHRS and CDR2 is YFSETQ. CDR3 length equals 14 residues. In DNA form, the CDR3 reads TGCGCCAGCACCCGGACCCCCGAGGGAGATACGCAGTATTTT. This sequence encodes CASTRTPEGDTQYF.

The DNA for the CDR3 is TGTGCCAGCTCACCGATCAGGCAGGAGTCCTACAATGAGCAGTTCTTC. This gives the protein CASSPIRQESYNEQFF. This sequence joins TRBV18 and TRBJ2-1; D not resolved. Per the germline V gene, CDR1 is KGHSH and CDR2 is LQKENI. The CDR3 has 16 amino acids. The germline V and J ends were trimmed by 3 bases and 1 base, with 13 bases remaining between them.